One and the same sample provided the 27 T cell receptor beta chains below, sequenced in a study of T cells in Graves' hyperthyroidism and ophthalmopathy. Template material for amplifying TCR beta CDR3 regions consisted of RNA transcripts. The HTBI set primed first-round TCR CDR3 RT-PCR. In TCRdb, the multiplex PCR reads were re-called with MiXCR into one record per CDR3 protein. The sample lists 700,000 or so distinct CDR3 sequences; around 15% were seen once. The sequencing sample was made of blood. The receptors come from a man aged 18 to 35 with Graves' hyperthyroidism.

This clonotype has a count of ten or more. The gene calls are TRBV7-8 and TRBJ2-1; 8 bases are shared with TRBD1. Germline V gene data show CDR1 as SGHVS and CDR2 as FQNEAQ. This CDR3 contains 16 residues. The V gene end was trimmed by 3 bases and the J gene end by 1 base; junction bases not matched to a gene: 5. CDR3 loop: CASSFRTGISYNEQFF. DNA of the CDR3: TGTGCCAGCAGCTTCCGGACAGGGATATCCTACAATGAGCAGTTCTTC.

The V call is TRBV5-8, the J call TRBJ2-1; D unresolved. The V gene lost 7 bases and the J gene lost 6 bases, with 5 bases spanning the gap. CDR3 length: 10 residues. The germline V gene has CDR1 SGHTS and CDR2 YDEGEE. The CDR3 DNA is TGTGCCAGCCGGACCAATGAGCAGTTCTTC. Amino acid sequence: CASRTNEQFF.

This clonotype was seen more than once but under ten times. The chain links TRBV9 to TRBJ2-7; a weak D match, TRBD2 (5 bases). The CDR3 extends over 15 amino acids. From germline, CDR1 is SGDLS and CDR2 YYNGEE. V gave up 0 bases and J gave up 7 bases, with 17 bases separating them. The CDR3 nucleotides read TGTGCCAGCAGCGTAGAAAGCGGCCCCTTGGGGGAGCAGTACTTC. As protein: CASSVESGPLGEQYF.

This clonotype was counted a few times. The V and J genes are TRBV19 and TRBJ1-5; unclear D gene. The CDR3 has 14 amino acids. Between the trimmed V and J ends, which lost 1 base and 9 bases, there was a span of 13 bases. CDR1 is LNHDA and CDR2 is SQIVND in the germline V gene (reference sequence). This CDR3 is CASSIVRRPWPQHF. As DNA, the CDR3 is TGTGCCAGTAGTATAGTTCGCCGGCCATGGCCCCAGCATTTT.

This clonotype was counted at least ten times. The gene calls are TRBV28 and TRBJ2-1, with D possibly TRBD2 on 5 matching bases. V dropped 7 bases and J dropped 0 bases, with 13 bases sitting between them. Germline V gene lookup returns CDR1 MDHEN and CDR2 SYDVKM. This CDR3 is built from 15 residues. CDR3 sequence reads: CASTTGGPSYNEQFF. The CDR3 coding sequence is TGTGCCAGCACCACCGGAGGCCCCTCCTACAATGAGCAGTTCTTC. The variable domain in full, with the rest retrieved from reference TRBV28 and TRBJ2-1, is DVKVTQSSRYLVKRTGEKVFLECVQDMDHENMFWYRQDPGLGLRLIYFSYDVKMKEKGDIPEGYSVSREKKERFSLILESASTNQTSMYLCASTTGGPSYNEQFFGPGTRLTVL.

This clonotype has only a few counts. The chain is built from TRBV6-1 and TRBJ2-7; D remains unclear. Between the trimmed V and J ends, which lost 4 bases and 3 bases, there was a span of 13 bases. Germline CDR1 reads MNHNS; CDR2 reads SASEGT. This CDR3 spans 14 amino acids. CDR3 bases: TGTGCCAGCAGTGGTACCCTCGGCGGCTACGAGCAGTACTTC. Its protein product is CASSGTLGGYEQYF.

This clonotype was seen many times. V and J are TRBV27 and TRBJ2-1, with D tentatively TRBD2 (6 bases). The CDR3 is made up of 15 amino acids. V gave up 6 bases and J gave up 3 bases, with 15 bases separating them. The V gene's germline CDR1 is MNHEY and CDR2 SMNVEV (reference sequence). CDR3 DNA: TGTGCCAGCAGACAGACTCCGGGACTCTACAATGAGCAGTTCTTC. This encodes CASRQTPGLYNEQFF.

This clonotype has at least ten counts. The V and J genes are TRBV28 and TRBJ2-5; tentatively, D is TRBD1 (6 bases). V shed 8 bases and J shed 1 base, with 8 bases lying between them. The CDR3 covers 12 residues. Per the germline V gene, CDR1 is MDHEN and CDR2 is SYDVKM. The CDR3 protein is CASEGVQETQYF. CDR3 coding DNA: TGTGCCAGCGAGGGGGTCCAAGAGACCCAGTACTTC.

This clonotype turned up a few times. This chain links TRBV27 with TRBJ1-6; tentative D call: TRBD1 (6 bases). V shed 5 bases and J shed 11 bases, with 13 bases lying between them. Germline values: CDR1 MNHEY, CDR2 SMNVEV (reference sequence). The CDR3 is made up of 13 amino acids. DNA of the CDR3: TGTGCCAGCAGTCAAAACAGGGAGGCACCCCTCCACTTT. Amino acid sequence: CASSQNREAPLHF.

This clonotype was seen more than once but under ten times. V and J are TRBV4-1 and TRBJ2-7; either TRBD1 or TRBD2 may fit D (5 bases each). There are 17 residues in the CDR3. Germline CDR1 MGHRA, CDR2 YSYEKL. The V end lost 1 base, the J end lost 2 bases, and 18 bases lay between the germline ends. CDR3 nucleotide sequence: TGCGCCAGCAGCCAAGGGGGGAGTGGGAGAGACCCCTACGAGCAGTACTTC. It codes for CASSQGGSGRDPYEQYF.

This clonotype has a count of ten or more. The CDR3 region has the DNA TGTGCCAGCAGCTTGCGTGGCAGGGAAGGCGATACGCAGTATTTT. Translating gives CASSLRGREGDTQYF. This chain uses TRBV7-9 with TRBJ2-3, with D perhaps matching TRBD1 (5 bases). The CDR3 spans 15 residues. Germline CDR1 and CDR2: SEHNR and FQNEAQ (reference sequence). Trimming took off 3 bases at V and 6 bases at J, with 16 bases between the two ends.

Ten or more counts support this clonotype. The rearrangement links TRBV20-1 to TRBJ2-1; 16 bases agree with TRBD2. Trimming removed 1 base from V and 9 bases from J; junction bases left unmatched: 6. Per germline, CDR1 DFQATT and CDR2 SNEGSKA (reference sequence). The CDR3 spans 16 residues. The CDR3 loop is CSARAGLAGGPGEQFF. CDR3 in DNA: TGCAGTGCTAGAGCGGGACTAGCGGGAGGGCCGGGTGAGCAGTTCTTC.

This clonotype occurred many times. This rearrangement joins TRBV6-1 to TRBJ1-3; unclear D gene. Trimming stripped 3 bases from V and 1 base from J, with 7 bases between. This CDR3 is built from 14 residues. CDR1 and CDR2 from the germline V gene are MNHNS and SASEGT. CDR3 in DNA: TGTGCCAGCAGTGAGACCGATTCTGGAAACACCATATATTTT. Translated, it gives CASSETDSGNTIYF.

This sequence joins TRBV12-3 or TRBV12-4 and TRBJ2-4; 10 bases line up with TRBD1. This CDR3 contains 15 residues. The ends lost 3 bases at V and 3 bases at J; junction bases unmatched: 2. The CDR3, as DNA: TGTGCCAGCAGTTTGTGGACAGGGGGCAAAAACATTCAGTACTTC. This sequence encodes CASSLWTGGKNIQYF.

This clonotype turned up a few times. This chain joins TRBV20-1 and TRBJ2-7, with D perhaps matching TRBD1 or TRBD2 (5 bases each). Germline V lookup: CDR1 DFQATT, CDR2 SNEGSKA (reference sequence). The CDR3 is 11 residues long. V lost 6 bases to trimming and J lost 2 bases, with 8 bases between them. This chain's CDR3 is CSAWDPYEQYF. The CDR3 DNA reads TGCAGTGCCTGGGACCCCTACGAGCAGTACTTC.

The CDR3 loop reads CASSLISDDEQFF. CDR3 sequence (DNA): TGTGCCAGCAGTTTAATCAGCGACGATGAGCAGTTCTTC. The rearrangement joins TRBV12-3 or TRBV12-4 to TRBJ2-1, with no clear D. The V and J ends lost 2 bases and 8 bases respectively, with 10 bases between them. The CDR3 has 13 residues.

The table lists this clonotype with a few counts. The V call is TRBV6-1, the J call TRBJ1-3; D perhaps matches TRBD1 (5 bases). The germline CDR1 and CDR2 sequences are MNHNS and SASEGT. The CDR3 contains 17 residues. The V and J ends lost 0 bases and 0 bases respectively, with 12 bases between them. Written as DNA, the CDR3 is TGTGCCAGCAGTGAAGCGCTTGCAGGGCCCTCTGGAAACACCATATATTTT. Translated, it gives CASSEALAGPSGNTIYF.

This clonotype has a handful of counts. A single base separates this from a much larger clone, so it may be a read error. CDR3: CASRGGPGNPYEQYF. The DNA of the CDR3 is TGTGCCAGCAGAGGGGGACCGGGGAATCCCTACGAGCAGTACTTC. This chain joins TRBV28 and TRBJ2-7; a possible D gene is TRBD1 (6 bases). This CDR3 comprises 15 residues. Per the germline V gene, CDR1 is MDHEN and CDR2 is SYDVKM. Trimming pared 6 bases from V and 2 bases from J, leaving 17 bases between.

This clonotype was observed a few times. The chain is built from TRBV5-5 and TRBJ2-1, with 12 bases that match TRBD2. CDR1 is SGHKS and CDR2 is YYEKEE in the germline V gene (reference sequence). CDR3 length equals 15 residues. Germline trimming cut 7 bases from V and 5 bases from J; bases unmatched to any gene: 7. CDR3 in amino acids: CASARLAGDHNEQFF. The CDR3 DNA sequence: TGTGCCAGCGCGAGACTAGCGGGAGACCACAATGAGCAGTTCTTC.

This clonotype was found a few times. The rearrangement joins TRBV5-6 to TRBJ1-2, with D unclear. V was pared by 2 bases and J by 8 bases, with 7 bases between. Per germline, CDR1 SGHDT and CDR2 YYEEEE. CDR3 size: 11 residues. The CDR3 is CASSFTGGYTF. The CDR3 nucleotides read TGTGCCAGCAGCTTTACGGGCGGCTACACCTTC.

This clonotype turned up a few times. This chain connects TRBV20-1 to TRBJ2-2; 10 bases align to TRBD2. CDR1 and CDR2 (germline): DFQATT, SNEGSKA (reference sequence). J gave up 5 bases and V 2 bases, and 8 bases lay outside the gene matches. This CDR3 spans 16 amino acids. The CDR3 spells CSARRPASGSTGELFF. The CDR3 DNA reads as TGCAGTGCTAGAAGGCCGGCTAGCGGGAGTACCGGGGAGCTGTTTTTT.

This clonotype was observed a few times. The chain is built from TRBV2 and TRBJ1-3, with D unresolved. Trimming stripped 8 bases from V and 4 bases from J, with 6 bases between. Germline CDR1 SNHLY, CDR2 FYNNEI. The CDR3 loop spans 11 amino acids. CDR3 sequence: CASALGNTIYF. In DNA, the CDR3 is TGTGCCAGCGCCTTGGGAAACACCATATATTTT.

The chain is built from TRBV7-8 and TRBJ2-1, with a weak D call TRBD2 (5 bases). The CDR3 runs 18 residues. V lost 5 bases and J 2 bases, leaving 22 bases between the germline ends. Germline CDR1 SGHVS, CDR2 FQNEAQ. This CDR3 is CASSPVVAWSWAYNEQFF. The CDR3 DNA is TGTGCCAGCAGCCCGGTTGTAGCGTGGAGTTGGGCCTACAATGAGCAGTTCTTC. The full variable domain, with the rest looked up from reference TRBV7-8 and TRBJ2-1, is GAGVSQSPRYKVAKRGQDVALRCDPISGHVSLFWYQQALGQGPEFLTYFQNEAQLDKSGLPSDRFFAERPEGSVSTLKIQRTQQEDSAVYLCASSPVVAWSWAYNEQFFGPGTRLTVL.

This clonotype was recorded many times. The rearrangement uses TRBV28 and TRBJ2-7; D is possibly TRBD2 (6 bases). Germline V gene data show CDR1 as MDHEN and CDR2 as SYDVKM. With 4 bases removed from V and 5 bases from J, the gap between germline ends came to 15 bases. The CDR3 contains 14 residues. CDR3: CASSSAGQSDEQYF. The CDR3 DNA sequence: TGTGCCAGCAGTTCGGCGGGGCAGTCCGACGAGCAGTACTTC.

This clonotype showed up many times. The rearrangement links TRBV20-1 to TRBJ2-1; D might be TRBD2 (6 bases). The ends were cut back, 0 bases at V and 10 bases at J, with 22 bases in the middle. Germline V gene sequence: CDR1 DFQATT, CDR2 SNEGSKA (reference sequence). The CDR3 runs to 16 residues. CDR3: CSARDLARSGRIEQFF. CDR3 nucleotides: TGCAGTGCTAGAGATTTGGCTAGGTCAGGGAGGATCGAGCAGTTCTTC.

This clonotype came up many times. CDR3 amino acids: CASRAGTGAYNEQFF. The CDR3 bases are TGTGCCAGCAGGGCCGGGACAGGGGCCTACAATGAGCAGTTCTTC. The chain employs TRBV2 and TRBJ2-1; 10 bases are shared with TRBD1. The CDR3 spans 15 residues. V lost 6 bases to trimming and J lost 2 bases; unmatched junction nucleotides: 4. Germline CDR1 is SNHLY and CDR2 is FYNNEI. Filled out from reference TRBV2 and TRBJ2-1, the complete variable domain reads EPEVTQTPSHQVTQMGQEVILRCVPISNHLYFYWYRQILGQKVEFLVSFYNNEISEKSEIFDDQFSVERPDGSNFTLKIRSTKLEDSAMYFCASRAGTGAYNEQFFGPGTRLTVL.

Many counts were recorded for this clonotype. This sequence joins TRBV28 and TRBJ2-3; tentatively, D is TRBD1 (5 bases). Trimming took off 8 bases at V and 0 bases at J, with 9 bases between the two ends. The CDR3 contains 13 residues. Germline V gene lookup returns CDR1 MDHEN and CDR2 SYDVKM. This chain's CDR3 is CASRQMSTDTQYF. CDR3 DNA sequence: TGTGCCAGCCGACAGATGAGCACAGATACGCAGTATTTT.